Shown below are 19 T cell receptor beta chains from a single sample sequenced in a study of CD8+ T cells in alopecia areata. cDNA reverse transcribed from extracted RNA served as the sequencing template. Clones were sequenced by immunoSEQ multiplex PCR, and TCRdb holds only the in-frame ones, with some missing. The table shows about 200,000 clones, with 60% occurring only once. Indicated treatment: oral pan-JAK inhibitor, 5-10 mg twice daily. The sample in question was CD4+ T cells sorted from blood, obtained at week 24, from a patient treated with tofacitinib. These TCRs come from a human donor with alopecia areata.

In this sample, this clone turned up many times. The rearrangement joins TRBV2 to TRBJ2-5; 9 nucleotides align to TRBD2. The V and J ends lost 8 bases and 7 bases, in that order; junction bases with no gene match: 8. Germline V gene sequence: CDR1 SNHLY, CDR2 FYNNEI. CDR3 length equals 13 residues. The CDR3 sequence: CASVGLAEGTQYF. The DNA for the CDR3 is TGTGCCAGCGTGGGACTAGCTGAAGGGACCCAGTACTTC.

The V call is TRBV10-3, the J call TRBJ1-1, with a tentative D call TRBD1 (5 bases). The CDR3 contains 15 residues. The germline gives CDR1 ENHRY, CDR2 SYGVKD. The V end was cut by 0 bases, the J end by 0 bases, with 8 bases between. The CDR3 loop reads CAISESRQLNTEAFF. The CDR3 DNA sequence: TGTGCCATCAGTGAGTCTAGACAGTTGAACACTGAAGCTTTCTTT.

The chain links TRBV27 to TRBJ1-5; D remains unclear. Per germline, CDR1 MNHEY and CDR2 SMNVEV (reference sequence). V was shortened by 4 bases and J by 6 bases, with 16 bases between the two germline ends. CDR3 length equals 15 residues. CDR3 sequence (DNA): TGTGCCAGCAGTTCCGACGCGGACTATCGTCAGCCCCAGCATTTT. It translates to CASSSDADYRQPQHF.

The chain links TRBV30 to TRBJ2-7, with TRBD1 as a possible D gene (5 bases). The germline V and J ends were trimmed by 0 bases and 2 bases, with 17 bases remaining between them. The CDR3 covers 16 residues. From germline, CDR1 is GTSNPN and CDR2 SVGIG (reference sequence). DNA for the CDR3: TGTGCCTGGAGTGTATGGGGCGGAGTGCCTACCTACGAGCAGTACTTC. It encodes CAWSVWGGVPTYEQYF. Full variable domain (remainder filled in from reference TRBV30 and TRBJ2-7): SQTIHQWPATLVQPVGSPLSLECTVEGTSNPNLYWYRQAAGRGLQLLFYSVGIGQISSEVPQNLSASRPQDRQFILSSKKLLLSDSGFYLCAWSVWGGVPTYEQYFGPGTRLTVT.

This clone was counted only a few times. The rearrangement joins TRBV11-3 to TRBJ2-1; 12 bases are shared with TRBD2. From germline, CDR1 is SGHNT and CDR2 YENEEA. This CDR3 is built from 16 residues. The V and J ends lost 0 bases and 7 bases, in that order; junction bases with no gene match: 4. In DNA form, the CDR3 reads TGTGCCAGCAGCTTAGATCTAGCGGGGGGGCCAAATGAGCAGTTCTTC. Translated: CASSLDLAGGPNEQFF.

In the case of this clone: A much larger clone lies a single base off, so this may be a read error. DNA of the CDR3: TGTGCCAGCAGCGTAGGCGGAAACTATGGCTACACCTTC. Its translation: CASSVGGNYGYTF. J is TRBJ1-2 and V is TRBV27, with D hard to call. Germline V lookup: CDR1 MNHEY, CDR2 SMNVEV (reference sequence). The CDR3 has 13 residues. V shed 6 bases and J shed 2 bases, with 10 bases lying between them.

The rearrangement links TRBV29-1 to TRBJ2-3, with D perhaps matching TRBD1 or TRBD2 (5 bases each). Trimming stripped 6 bases from V and 2 bases from J, with 9 bases between. Germline-derived CDR1 and CDR2 are SQVTM and ANQGSEA. CDR3 length: 12 residues. The CDR3 loop reads CSVRDDTDTQYF. CDR3 bases: TGCAGCGTCAGGGACGACACAGATACGCAGTATTTT.

The V gene is TRBV25-1, the J gene TRBJ1-2; 8 bases are a match to TRBD1. V gave up 8 bases and J gave up 1 base; unmatched junction bases: 6. CDR1 and CDR2 from the germline V gene are MGHDK and SYGVNS. The CDR3 contains 14 residues. CDR3 DNA: TGTGCCAGCCTGGGGACAGGACTTAACTATGGCTACACCTTC. This encodes CASLGTGLNYGYTF.

The genes are TRBV6-5 and TRBJ2-7; 11 bases fit TRBD1. The V segment lost 7 bases and the J segment 3 bases; nucleotides outside the gene matches: 5. The germline CDR1 and CDR2 sequences are MNHEY and SVGAGI. The CDR3 totals 14 residues. DNA of the CDR3: TGTGCCAGCACTCCCGGGACAGGGGGCTACGAGCAGTACTTC. This translates into CASTPGTGGYEQYF.

The chain couples TRBV7-2 to TRBJ2-7, with 7 bases identical to TRBD1. The length of the CDR3 is 16 residues. The germline CDR1 and CDR2 sequences are SGHTA and FQGNSA. With 1 base clipped from V and 2 bases from J, the junction kept 8 bases outside the gene matches. CDR3 in amino acids: CASSLGGRGSTYEQYF. CDR3 DNA: TGTGCCAGCAGCTTAGGAGGCAGGGGGTCCACCTACGAGCAGTACTTC.

The chain recombines TRBV29-1 with TRBJ2-7, with D maybe TRBD2 (5 bases). CDR1 SQVTM and CDR2 ANQGSEA come from the germline V gene. V lost 2 bases to trimming and J lost 3 bases, with 14 bases between them. The CDR3 runs 14 residues. The CDR3 reads CSVELEDSFYEQYF. CDR3 coding DNA: TGCAGCGTTGAACTAGAGGACTCATTCTACGAGCAGTACTTC.

CDR3 in DNA: TGTGCCAGCAGTCCAGGAAGCCTGGTTAGGACTGAAGCTTTCTTT. Translation gives CASSPGSLVRTEAFF. V and J are TRBV27 and TRBJ1-1; D ambiguous. CDR3 length: 15 residues. Trimming left V 5 bases short and J 5 bases short, with 18 bases between. Germline CDR1 MNHEY, CDR2 SMNVEV (reference sequence).

The chain combines TRBV15 with TRBJ2-1; D is perhaps TRBD1 (6 bases). Germline V lookup: CDR1 LNHNV, CDR2 YYDKDF (reference sequence). Trimming took 0 bases from V and 7 from J, leaving 10 bases between them. The CDR3 covers 14 residues. CDR3 residues: CATSREYRENEQFF. The CDR3 region has the DNA TGTGCCACCAGCAGAGAGTACAGGGAAAATGAGCAGTTCTTC.

In its sample, this clone was seen a few times. The chain is built from TRBV18 and TRBJ2-6, with TRBD1 identical over 7 bases. V was clipped by 2 bases and J by 3 bases; unmatched bases: 1. CDR1 and CDR2 (germline): KGHSH, LQKENI. The CDR3 has 15 residues. The CDR3 region is CASSPRGLGANVLTF. As DNA, the CDR3 is TGTGCCAGCTCACCAAGGGGGCTTGGGGCCAACGTCCTGACTTTC.

This clone has only a few counts. Within the sample, other DNA sequences also encode this same CDR3. V and J are TRBV10-3 and TRBJ1-5, with D perhaps TRBD1 (5 bases). The CDR3 has 15 amino acids. Germline values: CDR1 ENHRY, CDR2 SYGVKD. The ends were cut back, 2 bases at V and 4 bases at J, with 12 bases in the middle. In DNA, the CDR3 is TGTGCCATCAGTGAGGGCAGGGAAGCAAATCAGCCCCAGCATTTT. Its protein product is CAISEGREANQPQHF.

The CDR3 region is CASSERTMDGYTF. The CDR3 DNA reads TGTGCCAGCAGTGAGCGGACAATGGATGGCTACACCTTC. This chain uses TRBV6-1 with TRBJ1-2; D might be TRBD1 (5 bases). The V end lost 3 bases, the J end lost 6 bases, and 11 bases lay between the germline ends. CDR1 and CDR2 (germline): MNHNS, SASEGT. CDR3 size: 13 residues.

This chain's CDR3 is CASSYQANTDTQYF. CDR3 coding DNA: TGTGCCAGTAGTTATCAGGCGAACACAGATACGCAGTATTTT. The chain links TRBV19 to TRBJ2-3; D is unclear. Trimming left V 5 bases short and J 2 bases short, with 11 bases between. Germline V gene sequence: CDR1 LNHDA, CDR2 SQIVND (reference sequence). The CDR3 runs 14 residues.

The rearrangement joins TRBV30 to TRBJ2-5; possible D gene TRBD2, 6 bases. The CDR3 consists of 12 residues. From germline, CDR1 is GTSNPN and CDR2 SVGIG (reference sequence). The V end was cut by 1 base, the J end by 7 bases, with 10 bases between. The CDR3 sequence: CAWSALGGTQYF. The CDR3 DNA is TGTGCCTGGAGTGCCCTGGGGGGGACCCAGTACTTC.

V usage is TRBV5-6 and J usage is TRBJ1-2; possible D gene TRBD1, 5 bases. This CDR3 is 13 amino acids long. The V end was cut by 2 bases, the J end by 2 bases, with 7 bases between. Looked up from germline, CDR1 is SGHDT and CDR2 is YYEEEE. The CDR3 loop reads CASSFGGNYGYTF. The CDR3 DNA is TGTGCCAGCAGCTTCGGGGGAAACTATGGCTACACCTTC.